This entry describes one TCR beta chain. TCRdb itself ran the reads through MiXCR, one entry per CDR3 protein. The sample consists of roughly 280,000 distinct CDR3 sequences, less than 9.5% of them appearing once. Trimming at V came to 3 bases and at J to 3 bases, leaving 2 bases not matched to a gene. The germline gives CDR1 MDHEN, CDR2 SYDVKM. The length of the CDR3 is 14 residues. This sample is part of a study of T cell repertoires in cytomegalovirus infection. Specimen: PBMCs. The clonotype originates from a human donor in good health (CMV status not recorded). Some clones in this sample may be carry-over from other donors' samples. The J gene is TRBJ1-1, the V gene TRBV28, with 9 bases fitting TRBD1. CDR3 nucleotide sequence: TGTGCCAGCAGTTTGACAGGGGGGTACACTGAAGCTTTCTTT. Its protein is CASSLTGGYTEAFF.